The 28 T cell receptor beta chains listed next were all sequenced from one sample in a study of T cells after yellow fever vaccination. TCRdb reprocessed the 5' RACE reads via MiXCR and lists one record per CDR3 protein. The sample contains approximately 550,000 distinct CDR3 sequences, 15% to 20% of which appear only once. This specimen consisted of PBMCs, obtained 15 days after the yellow fever booster vaccination. These receptors were collected from a man under 40 who received the YFV17D yellow fever vaccine.

A few counts support this clonotype. V is TRBV7-9 and J is TRBJ1-1; a weak D match, TRBD1 (5 bases). Germline V gene data show CDR1 as SEHNR and CDR2 as FQNEAQ (reference sequence). The ends were cut back, 2 bases at V and 4 bases at J, with 11 bases in the middle. The CDR3 sequence is 14 residues long. CDR3 bases: TGTGCCAGCAGCTTAAGGGGAGCGGCCACTGAAGCTTTCTTT. Translation gives CASSLRGAATEAFF.

This clonotype was seen only a few times. CDR3 sequence: CASSLGAGDLYEQYF. The CDR3 DNA reads as TGTGCCAGCAGCTTAGGGGCGGGAGATCTTTACGAGCAGTACTTC. The chain links TRBV7-2 to TRBJ2-7, with 7 bases fitting TRBD2. V lost 1 base and J lost 4; bases outside the gene matches: 7. This CDR3 is 15 amino acids long. Germline loops: CDR1 SGHTA, CDR2 FQGNSA.

A few counts support this clonotype. This rearrangement joins TRBV20-1 to TRBJ2-3; possibly TRBD2 for D (6 bases). V dropped 6 bases and J dropped 3 bases, with 10 bases sitting between them. The CDR3 consists of 12 residues. The germline V gene encodes CDR1 DFQATT and CDR2 SNEGSKA (reference sequence). The CDR3 bases are TGCAGTGCCAACCGGGGGACAGATACGCAGTATTTT. Translating it yields CSANRGTDTQYF.

The V call is TRBV7-2, the J call TRBJ2-2, with 11 bases that match TRBD1. Germline V gene data show CDR1 as SGHTA and CDR2 as FQGNSA. The junction had 5 bases not matched to a gene; V was cut back by 4 bases and J by 4 bases. This CDR3 has 16 residues. The CDR3 region is CASSSGTGGPTGELFF. CDR3 DNA sequence: TGTGCCAGCAGCTCCGGGACAGGGGGTCCCACCGGGGAGCTGTTTTTT.

This chain connects TRBV20-1 to TRBJ2-7; D is ambiguous. This CDR3 contains 14 residues. Germline values: CDR1 DFQATT, CDR2 SNEGSKA (reference sequence). The germline V and J ends were trimmed by 6 bases and 7 bases, with 22 bases remaining between them. The CDR3 nucleotides are TGCAGTGCGCCAGCCTCGGGTCCTTATCGGGAGCAGTACTTC. It specifies CSAPASGPYREQYF.

At least ten counts were recorded for this clonotype. J is TRBJ2-3 and V is TRBV7-2; D gene ambiguous. The length of the CDR3 is 14 residues. Trimming stripped 1 base from V and 2 bases from J, with 7 bases between. Germline CDR1 and CDR2: SGHTA and FQGNSA. DNA for the CDR3: TGTGCCAGCAGCTTAGTCGGATTCACAGATACGCAGTATTTT. Amino acids: CASSLVGFTDTQYF.

This clonotype has a handful of counts. The chain couples TRBV20-1 to TRBJ2-7; 8 bases agree with TRBD2. This CDR3 is 13 amino acids long. The germline V gene encodes CDR1 DFQATT and CDR2 SNEGSKA (reference sequence). Trimming cost V 4 bases and J 2 bases; bases outside gene matches: 4. DNA for the CDR3: TGCAGTGCTACTAGCGGGTTAACCTACGAGCAGTACTTC. It specifies CSATSGLTYEQYF.

V and J are TRBV6-5 and TRBJ2-1, with 7 bases aligning to TRBD2. Trimming cost V 5 bases and J 4 bases; bases outside gene matches: 14. The CDR3 loop spans 17 amino acids. The germline gives CDR1 MNHEY, CDR2 SVGAGI. DNA of the CDR3: TGTGCCAGCAGTCGCCGTGCTAGCGGTCAAGGGTACAATGAGCAGTTCTTC. Protein sequence: CASSRRASGQGYNEQFF.

This clonotype occurred a few times. This sequence joins TRBV5-1 and TRBJ1-2, with TRBD1 matching over 7 bases. Germline V lookup: CDR1 SGHRS, CDR2 YFSETQ. V dropped 4 bases and J dropped 8; count of bases not matched to a gene: 8. There are 13 residues in the CDR3. CDR3 nucleotide sequence: TGCGCCAGCAGCGCAACAGGGGCTGAGGGCTACACCTTC. This sequence encodes CASSATGAEGYTF.

The rearrangement uses TRBV28 and TRBJ2-7; TRBD1 matches 9 bases. The V segment lost 6 bases and the J segment 4 bases; nucleotides outside the gene matches: 10. Germline CDR1 MDHEN, CDR2 SYDVKM. This CDR3 spans 15 amino acids. The CDR3 DNA follows: TGTGCCAGCAGCCGCCCGGGACAGGGAATGTACGAGCAGTACTTC. Translated, it gives CASSRPGQGMYEQYF.

J is TRBJ2-1 and V is TRBV20-1; D uncertain. Trimming pared 2 bases from V and 0 bases from J, leaving 20 bases between. Germline V gene sequence: CDR1 DFQATT, CDR2 SNEGSKA (reference sequence). This CDR3 has 18 residues. The chain's CDR3 is CSARTGPYGLSSYNEQFF. CDR3 DNA: TGCAGTGCTAGAACTGGACCGTACGGCCTAAGCTCCTACAATGAGCAGTTCTTC.

This clonotype has only a few counts. The chain couples TRBV7-2 to TRBJ2-4; D is unresolved. Germline CDR1 reads SGHTA; CDR2 reads FQGNSA. This CDR3 is 12 amino acids long. V lost 5 bases and J lost 7, with 9 bases in between. CDR3 nucleotide sequence: TGTGCCAGCAGCCCGCCCGTGAACATTCAGTACTTC. Encoded protein: CASSPPVNIQYF.

The V and J genes are TRBV15 and TRBJ2-7, with D possibly being TRBD2 (7 bases). V was cut by 1 base and J by 4 bases, with 11 bases left in between. The CDR3 is 14 residues long. In germline, CDR1 is LNHNV, CDR2 YYDKDF (reference sequence). The CDR3 DNA follows: TGTGCCACCAGCAGAGGCGCGGGGGCGTACGAGCAGTACTTC. Translation: CATSRGAGAYEQYF.

The rearrangement joins TRBV28 to TRBJ2-1; D remains unclear. Per the germline V gene, CDR1 is MDHEN and CDR2 is SYDVKM. This CDR3 has 12 residues. The V end lost 6 bases, the J end lost 7 bases, and 10 bases lay between the germline ends. This CDR3 reads CASRLDGNEQFF. Here the CDR3 DNA reads TGTGCCAGCAGACTCGACGGAAATGAGCAGTTCTTC.

This chain uses TRBV7-2 with TRBJ2-7; TRBD1 aligns across 8 bases. Germline-derived CDR1 and CDR2 are SGHTA and FQGNSA. This CDR3 region has 14 residues. V lost 4 bases to trimming and J lost 2 bases; unmatched junction nucleotides: 4. The CDR3 nucleotides read TGTGCCAGCAGCTGGGGGGACAGGCCCTACGAGCAGTACTTC. It specifies CASSWGDRPYEQYF.

This clonotype was counted between two and nine times. The chain is built from TRBV5-1 and TRBJ2-7, with D perhaps TRBD2 (6 bases). V dropped 4 bases and J dropped 3 bases, with 14 bases sitting between them. There are 14 residues in the CDR3. Germline CDR1 and CDR2: SGHRS and YFSETQ. The CDR3 bases are TGCGCCAGCAGCACACGCGGGGATTTCTACGAGCAGTACTTC. Translated: CASSTRGDFYEQYF.

The J gene is TRBJ2-7, the V gene TRBV6-2 or TRBV6-3; D is undetermined. Germline V gives CDR1 MNHEY, CDR2 SVGEGT. The CDR3 contains 14 residues. V was clipped by 7 bases and J by 2 bases, with 15 bases between them. The CDR3 loop reads CASTYRMGPYEQYF. The CDR3 coding sequence is TGTGCCAGCACCTACAGAATGGGCCCCTACGAGCAGTACTTC.

This clonotype was recorded a few times. The rearrangement uses TRBV20-1 and TRBJ2-7; TRBD2 agrees at 7 bases. This CDR3 region has 14 residues. Germline CDR1 reads DFQATT; CDR2 reads SNEGSKA (reference sequence). V shed 5 bases and J 2 bases; nucleotides not matched to a gene: 9. In nucleotides, the CDR3 is TGCAGTGCTTGGCCGGCGGGAGAGCCCTACGAGCAGTACTTC. Translating gives CSAWPAGEPYEQYF.

This CDR3 is CASSQDASETVDTQYF. The CDR3 DNA reads TGCGCCAGCAGCCAAGATGCCAGCGAGACAGTAGATACGCAGTATTTT. This chain uses TRBV4-3 with TRBJ2-3; the D gene is possibly TRBD1 (5 bases). Germline V CDR1 and CDR2: LGHNA, YSLEER. This CDR3 region has 16 residues. V lost 0 bases and J lost 5, with 15 bases in between.

The chain couples TRBV6-1 to TRBJ1-4; tentative D call: TRBD1 (5 bases). Per germline, CDR1 MNHNS and CDR2 SASEGT. V lost 6 bases and J lost 0, with 14 bases in between. This CDR3 contains 16 residues. The CDR3 reads CASSQGQGTTNEKLFF. Written as DNA, the CDR3 is TGTGCCAGCAGCCAAGGTCAGGGCACAACTAATGAAAAACTGTTTTTT.

This rearrangement joins TRBV7-6 to TRBJ2-3; D call uncertain. The CDR3 has 15 residues. Between the trimmed V and J ends, which lost 5 bases and 5 bases, there was a span of 17 bases. Germline assignment: CDR1 SGHVS and CDR2 FNYEAQ. CDR3 amino acids: CASSTGGRLGDTQYF. For the CDR3, the DNA is TGTGCCAGCAGCACCGGCGGCCGACTCGGAGATACGCAGTATTTT.

The rearrangement links TRBV29-1 to TRBJ1-4; no clear D gene. The CDR3 has 13 amino acids. CDR1 and CDR2 from the germline V gene are SQVTM and ANQGSEA. The V end lost 4 bases, the J end lost 8 bases, and 14 bases lay between the germline ends. CDR3 coding DNA: TGCAGCGTTGGATCGGAGATAGGCGAAAAACTGTTTTTT. Protein: CSVGSEIGEKLFF.

This clonotype came up a few times. The CDR3 bases are TGTGCCAGCAGTTCCCTCTCGGGCGGGGAGTACGAGCAGTACTTC. Its protein product is CASSSLSGGEYEQYF. The chain uses TRBV27 and TRBJ2-7; a possible D gene is TRBD2 (6 bases). Trimming shortened V by 4 bases and J by 4 bases, and 17 bases separated the two germline ends. Per germline, CDR1 MNHEY and CDR2 SMNVEV (reference sequence). CDR3 length equals 15 residues.

The table lists this clonotype with a few counts. The V and J genes are TRBV5-1 and TRBJ2-1; D ambiguous. CDR1 is SGHRS and CDR2 is YFSETQ in the germline V gene. CDR3 length equals 14 residues. Trimming pared 7 bases from V and 4 bases from J, leaving 15 bases between. The CDR3 is CASAPPVAYNEQFF. The CDR3 nucleotides are TGCGCCAGCGCACCGCCTGTTGCGTACAATGAGCAGTTCTTC.

This clonotype was observed a few times. The rearrangement uses TRBV15 and TRBJ2-1; 16 bases are a match to TRBD2. The CDR3 has 16 residues. Trimming removed 2 bases from V and 8 bases from J; junction bases left unmatched: 3. The germline CDR1 and CDR2 sequences are LNHNV and YYDKDF (reference sequence). As DNA, the CDR3 is TGTGCCACCAGCAGATGGGGACTAGCGGGAGGGGATGAGCAGTTCTTC. Residues: CATSRWGLAGGDEQFF.

The genes are TRBV6-5 and TRBJ2-2; possible D gene TRBD1, 5 bases. The CDR3 has 14 residues. Germline V gene lookup returns CDR1 MNHEY and CDR2 SVGAGI. The V end was cut by 4 bases, the J end by 4 bases, with 10 bases between. This CDR3 reads CASSLGRATGELFF. CDR3 nucleotides: TGTGCCAGCAGTTTGGGCAGGGCCACCGGGGAGCTGTTTTTT.

This clonotype turned up a few times. The genes are TRBV5-4 and TRBJ2-1; TRBD1 is a possible D gene (5 bases). Germline CDR1 is SGHNT and CDR2 is YYREEE (reference sequence). There are 14 residues in the CDR3. V shed 0 bases and J shed 6 bases, with 10 bases lying between them. CDR3 amino acids: CASSLGGRGNEQFF. The CDR3 DNA is TGTGCCAGCAGCTTGGGTGGTAGGGGCAATGAGCAGTTCTTC.

This rearrangement joins TRBV7-2 to TRBJ1-1; D gene uncertain. Germline loops: CDR1 SGHTA, CDR2 FQGNSA. V was clipped by 1 base and J by 0 bases, with 6 bases between them. The length of the CDR3 is 14 residues. The CDR3 is CASSLVGVNTEAFF. As DNA, the CDR3 is TGTGCCAGCAGCTTAGTAGGAGTGAACACTGAAGCTTTCTTT.